This entry concerns a single T cell receptor (beta chain). What it binds is unknown. This sample was taken from a study of T cell responses to AZD1222 COVID-19 vaccine. Study-wide points: There were repertoire samples only from the period after the peak T cell response. Unmutated variant regions are reportedly the target of nearly half of TCRs that are spike-specific.

In germline, CDR1 is MNHEY, CDR2 SVGAGI. This CDR3 has 15 amino acids. With 7 bases removed from V and 2 bases from J, the gap between germline ends came to 14 bases. Assay used: immunoSEQ multiplex PCR; TCRdb lists only in-frame clones, some missing. The table shows approximately 120,000 clones, with 70% to 90% occurring only once. The material sequenced was peripheral blood, taken on day 0 of AZD1222 vaccination. This sequence joins TRBV6-5 and TRBJ1-4; D remains unclear. The TCR comes from an adult in good health. Written as DNA, the CDR3 is TGTGCCAGCACCCCGTTCGGGGTTACTAATGAAAAACTGTTTTTT. This sequence encodes CASTPFGVTNEKLFF.